The 20 T cell receptor beta chains below come from one sample, sequenced in a study of blood T cell repertoires in COVID-19. Repertoires were generated with immunoSEQ multiplex PCR, while TCRdb's copy carries only in-frame clones and drops some. The sample has roughly 200,000 clones; 85% to 90% are singletons. The sequenced material came from peripheral blood. The receptors shown here come from a person aged 70 to 85 with COVID-19, enrolled during active disease.

This chain links TRBV7-9 with TRBJ2-5, with D maybe TRBD2 (6 bases). Germline V CDR1 and CDR2: SEHNR, FQNEAQ (reference sequence). This CDR3 has 14 residues. The germline V and J ends were trimmed by 3 bases and 4 bases, with 12 bases remaining between them. The CDR3 coding sequence is TGTGCCAGCAGCTTCTTTCTCGGGGGAGAGACCCAGTACTTC. This gives the protein CASSFFLGGETQYF.

The V gene is TRBV19, the J gene TRBJ1-1; the match to TRBD1 covers 9 bases. The J segment lost 1 base and the V segment lost 3 bases, leaving 3 bases of the junction unmatched. Germline CDR1 and CDR2: LNHDA and SQIVND (reference sequence). The CDR3 extends over 15 amino acids. CDR3 nucleotides: TGTGCCAGTAGTATGTTGACAGGGGGGAACACTGAAGCTTTCTTT. Its translation is CASSMLTGGNTEAFF.

The J gene is TRBJ2-1, the V gene TRBV19; 13 positions match TRBD2. Germline lookup yields CDR1 LNHDA and CDR2 SQIVND (reference sequence). The CDR3 is 14 residues long. The ends lost 5 bases at V and 7 bases at J; junction bases unmatched: 2. CDR3 residues: CASSPGLAGNEQFF. The CDR3 region has the DNA TGTGCCAGTAGTCCGGGACTAGCGGGGAATGAGCAGTTCTTC.

The V gene is TRBV7-8, the J gene TRBJ1-5; D perhaps matches TRBD1 (5 bases). Between the trimmed V and J ends, which lost 7 bases and 3 bases, there was a span of 22 bases. The CDR3 runs to 17 residues. CDR1 is SGHVS and CDR2 is FQNEAQ in the germline V gene. As DNA, the CDR3 is TGTGCCAGCACCCAACTCGGGGGGGGACGGTACAATCAGCCCCAGCATTTT. Amino acid sequence: CASTQLGGGRYNQPQHF.

The rearrangement joins TRBV19 to TRBJ1-6; TRBD1 agrees at 10 bases. Germline CDR1 LNHDA, CDR2 SQIVND (reference sequence). CDR3 length: 13 amino acids. The ends lost 6 bases at V and 8 bases at J; junction bases unmatched: 1. CDR3 DNA: TGTGCCAGTAGAGGACAGGGGGATTCACCCCTCCACTTT. This encodes CASRGQGDSPLHF.

V usage is TRBV7-9 and J usage is TRBJ1-3, with 7 bases lining up with TRBD1. Germline CDR1 SEHNR, CDR2 FQNEAQ (reference sequence). Trimming cost V 5 bases and J 3 bases; bases outside gene matches: 1. This CDR3 has 13 amino acids. The CDR3 reads CASSRQGGNTIYF. Written as DNA, the CDR3 is TGTGCCAGCAGCCGACAGGGTGGAAACACCATATATTTT.

The chain combines TRBV5-5 with TRBJ1-1; D is unclear. The CDR3 spans 15 residues. Trimming removed 0 bases at V and 0 bases at J, with 9 bases between. In germline, CDR1 is SGHKS, CDR2 YYEKEE (reference sequence). CDR3 protein: CASSLEAGVNTEAFF. In nucleotides, the CDR3 is TGTGCCAGCAGCTTGGAGGCGGGAGTGAACACTGAAGCTTTCTTT.

The V call is TRBV11-2, the J call TRBJ2-3; 8 positions match TRBD1. J gave up 1 base and V 6 bases, and 12 bases lay outside the gene matches. The length of the CDR3 is 17 residues. The germline CDR1 and CDR2 sequences are SGHAT and FQNNGV. The CDR3: CASRSRGGTGGTDTQYF. CDR3 coding DNA: TGTGCCAGCAGGTCACGAGGGGGGACAGGAGGCACAGATACGCAGTATTTT.

The rearrangement links TRBV3-1 (or the pseudogene TRBV3-2) to TRBJ2-7, with TRBD2 matching over 9 bases. This CDR3 spans 14 amino acids. Trimming cost V 5 bases and J 6 bases; bases outside gene matches: 8. From germline, CDR1 is LGHDT and CDR2 YNNKEL (reference sequence). This CDR3 reads CASSGAAGGLEQYF. DNA for the CDR3: TGTGCCAGCAGCGGGGCAGCGGGGGGACTCGAGCAGTACTTC.

This clone was found a few times. V gene TRBV19 combines with J gene TRBJ1-2, with D possibly matching TRBD1 (5 bases). The germline V gene encodes CDR1 LNHDA and CDR2 SQIVND (reference sequence). V was cut by 2 bases and J by 2 bases, with 12 bases left in between. The CDR3 contains 15 residues. This chain's CDR3 is CASSIRGTVNYGYTF. The DNA for the CDR3 is TGTGCCAGTAGTATACGGGGGACGGTCAACTATGGCTACACCTTC.

The chain joins TRBV27 to TRBJ1-5, with a tentative D call TRBD1 (5 bases). V was cut by 5 bases and J by 7 bases, with 15 bases left in between. Germline CDR1 MNHEY, CDR2 SMNVEV (reference sequence). The CDR3 is made up of 14 amino acids. The DNA of the CDR3 is TGTGCCAGCAGTGGGTTAGGGGCCAGACAGCCCCAGCATTTT. Amino acid sequence: CASSGLGARQPQHF.

This clone was seen once. This chain joins TRBV11-2 and TRBJ1-1; D possibly corresponds to TRBD1 (6 bases). The CDR3 loop spans 14 amino acids. Germline assignment: CDR1 SGHAT and CDR2 FQNNGV. V shed 0 bases and J shed 5 bases, with 10 bases lying between them. CDR3 DNA sequence: TGTGCCAGCAGCTTAGATCGGACAGAAACTGAAGCTTTCTTT. Its translation is CASSLDRTETEAFF.

The chain employs TRBV27 and TRBJ2-7, with a weak D call TRBD2 (5 bases). CDR1 is MNHEY, CDR2 SMNVEV, per germline (reference sequence). CDR3 length: 16 residues. Trimming shortened V by 5 bases and J by 4 bases, and 21 bases separated the two germline ends. The chain's CDR3 is CASSPNKGVGVYEQYF. The CDR3 DNA reads TGTGCCAGCAGTCCAAACAAAGGTGTGGGAGTTTACGAGCAGTACTTC.

As regards this clone: Given a much more abundant clone one base away, this may be a read error. The V and J genes are TRBV5-6 and TRBJ2-7; D gene unclear. The germline V gene has CDR1 SGHDT and CDR2 YYEEEE. Trimming took off 3 bases at V and 3 bases at J, with 4 bases between the two ends. The CDR3 has 11 residues. DNA of the CDR3: TGTGCCAGCAGCTCCCACTACGAGCAGTACTTC. The encoded protein is CASSSHYEQYF.

V gene TRBV4-1 combines with J gene TRBJ1-4; D remains unclear. V dropped 1 base and J dropped 7 bases, with 13 bases sitting between them. Per the germline V gene, CDR1 is MGHRA and CDR2 is YSYEKL. This CDR3 is 15 amino acids long. In DNA form, the CDR3 reads TGCGCCAGCAGCCAAGCGTATCAGACACTTGAAAAACTGTTTTTT. Translated: CASSQAYQTLEKLFF.

This clone was recorded a few times. The gene calls are TRBV7-2 and TRBJ1-4; the match to TRBD1 covers 9 bases. V dropped 4 bases and J dropped 3; count of bases not matched to a gene: 9. The CDR3 runs 17 residues. Germline values: CDR1 SGHTA, CDR2 FQGNSA. DNA of the CDR3: TGTGCCAGCAGCTCGTACAGGGGGCGCAAACCTAATGAAAAACTGTTTTTT. Translated: CASSSYRGRKPNEKLFF.

This clone was counted once. This chain joins TRBV7-3 and TRBJ1-6; the D gene is possibly TRBD1 (5 bases). Germline loops: CDR1 SGHTA, CDR2 FQGTGA. The CDR3 has 15 amino acids. V lost 1 base, J lost 9 bases, and 13 bases lay in between. CDR3 protein: CASSLNGGFRSPLHF. The DNA of the CDR3 is TGTGCCAGCAGCTTAAACGGGGGATTTCGTTCACCCCTCCACTTT.

The rearrangement joins TRBV10-3 to TRBJ2-3; 7 bases agree with TRBD1. The CDR3 sequence is 15 residues long. V lost 6 bases and J lost 2; bases outside the gene matches: 8. Germline CDR1 is ENHRY and CDR2 is SYGVKD. The CDR3 DNA reads TGTGCCATCAGGGACACGGGACAGCCCACAGATACGCAGTATTTT. Translation gives CAIRDTGQPTDTQYF.

V is TRBV28 and J is TRBJ2-7, with D possibly being TRBD1 (7 bases). V was pared by 6 bases and J by 0 bases, with 15 bases between. The CDR3 runs to 15 residues. From germline, CDR1 is MDHEN and CDR2 SYDVKM. CDR3 loop: CASRRPGGTSYEQYF. The CDR3 DNA sequence: TGTGCCAGCAGGAGACCAGGGGGGACCTCCTACGAGCAGTACTTC.

V and J are TRBV11-2 and TRBJ2-1, with D perhaps TRBD2 (6 bases). CDR1 is SGHAT, CDR2 FQNNGV, per germline. The CDR3 consists of 15 residues. Trimming took off 5 bases at V and 4 bases at J, with 15 bases between the two ends. DNA of the CDR3: TGTGCCAGCAGCCCCCGTAGTAGCGGTTACAATGAGCAGTTCTTC. Encoded protein: CASSPRSSGYNEQFF.